One T cell receptor beta chain is described in this entry. Its antigen remains unidentified. No base qualities exist here, and no much larger clone lies one base off it. This record comes from a study of CD8 T cells in Susac syndrome (dated by TCRdb to about 2019). Some background on the complete study: Repertoire sequencing was used to test whether CD8+ T cell activation and differentiation in Susac syndrome was antigen driven. The study compared CD8+ T cell repertoire clonality among 11 to 12 healthy donors, around 14 Susac syndrome patients and roughly 15 multiple sclerosis patients.

V is reduced by 3 bases and J by 5 bases, leaving a spacing of 8 bases between them. The germline V gene (reference sequence) gives CDR1 as DFQATT and CDR2 as SNEGSKA. From cysteine to phenylalanine, the CDR3 is 12 amino acids long. Solely the CDR3 DNA is kept, with 36 bases framed from the first base. What the work shows at the level of the full study, not this receptor alone: The TCR sequencing and HLA analysis was acknowledged to have included a relatively small number of individuals.

Peripheral blood CD8+ and CD4+ T cells from healthy donors, Susac syndrome patients and multiple sclerosis patients were profiled by high-throughput TCR beta sequencing. Healthy donors were age- and sex-matched controls. CD8+ TEMRA cells were enriched by FACS, while bulk CD8+ and CD4+ T cells were purified by magnetic negative isolation. Blood was drawn into EDTA tubes, processed within 24 hours, and PBMCs were isolated by density gradient centrifugation. PBMCs intended for TCR sequencing were frozen in liquid nitrogen and were later thawed in a 37 degrees C water bath. The sorted or isolated CD4+, CD8+ and CD8+ TEMRA cells reached a purity of at least 90%. RNA was extracted with the RNeasy kit and roughly 0.5 to 1 ug was reverse transcribed using random hexamers. The immunoSEQ multiplex PCR assay, which covers 54 Vbeta and 13 Jbeta segments, was used to amplify TCR beta CDR3 regions. PCR amplification bias was corrected by using a synthetic template baseline for primer optimization and computational correction. Per the source publication's procedure: Reads were annotated to V, D and J genes according to IMGT and were analyzed with immunoSEQ Analyzer, with only productive sequences retained. To calculate clonality, Shannon entropy was normalized by log2 of the number of productive unique sequences and then subtracted from one. For each patient and control, public and private clones were evaluated among the 100 most prevalent clones. Clones were defined as Susac-specific if absent from the healthy and MS cohorts, from 1052 published viral clones and from other ImmuneACCESS disease sequences. TCRdb itself trimmed the public reads at Q25 with fastp, ran MiXCR and retained productive beta chains. CDR3 protein sequences are deduplicated, and each keeps its most common genes and DNA. Clone size and V and J calls follow TCRdb, not the original study. This sample is represented by some 80,000 distinct CDR3 sequences; about 93% of them were singletons. The ten most abundant clones make up 0.2% to 0.3% of the sample.

The specimen sequenced was CD8+ T cells from PBMCs. The sequence was collected from a human donor in good health. This chain joins TRBV20-1 to TRBJ2-1; tentative D gene TRBD2, with 5 bases matching. DNA sequence: TGCAGTGCTAGCTCCGGGGACAATGAGCAGTTCTTC. This gives the protein CSASSGDNEQFF.